A selection of T cell receptor beta chains follows, all from one sample in a study of cytomegalovirus exposure and HLA in healthy donors. Clones were sequenced by immunoSEQ multiplex PCR, and TCRdb holds only the in-frame ones, with some missing. The sample lists around 220,000 clones, about 83% occurring once. Sequencing used PBMCs. Every receptor here comes from a man aged 35-49 years in good health and CMV-seronegative. CDR3s include the opening cysteine and the closing phenylalanine or tryptophan. D genes are given only for firm matches. Size tells how often a clone was seen (once, few, many) or the class of an expanded clone, and some rows leave it out.

TRBJ2-7 | TRBD2 | NA | TRBV27 | TGTGCCAGCAGTTTATCCCTCCTAGCGGGAGGAATATCAGAGTACGAGCAGTACTTC | CASSLSLLAGGISEYEQYF
TRBJ1-5 | TRBD1 | once | TRBV7-8 | TGTGCCAGCAGCTCGGACAGGGTTTTTCAGCCCCAGCATTTT | CASSSDRVFQPQHF
TRBJ2-1 | TRBD1 | NA | TRBV2 | TGTGCCAGCAGCCACCCAGGGGGCTCGGATGAGCAGTTCTTC | CASSHPGGSDEQFF
TRBJ2-7 | NA | NA | TRBV27 | TGTGCCAGCAGTTTCTTGGGGGGAGTAAGCTCCTACGAGCAGTACTTC | CASSFLGGVSSYEQYF
TRBJ2-7 | NA | few | TRBV19 | TGTGCCAGTAGTCTAACAGTGCCCGTCTACGAGCAGTACTTC | CASSLTVPVYEQYF
TRBJ1-5 | TRBD1 | NA | TRBV9 | TGTGCCAGCAGCGTTACAGGGGCGAGCAATCAGCCCCAGCATTTT | CASSVTGASNQPQHF
TRBJ1-1 | NA | once | TRBV7-2 | TGTGCCAGCAGCCGCGCGTCCACAGGGACCTCGGCTTTCTTT | CASSRASTGTSAFF
TRBJ2-1 | TRBD1 | NA | TRBV27 | TGTGCCAGCACCGTCACCGGGACAGTCAATGAGCAGTTCTTC | CASTVTGTVNEQFF
TRBJ2-1 | NA | few | TRBV5-1 | TGCGCCAGCAGCCTACAGGGTCTCGATGAGCAGTTCTTC | CASSLQGLDEQFF
TRBJ2-3 | TRBD2 | NA | TRBV28 | TGTGCCAGCAGTACGGGAGGGCCGATCCATACGCAGTATTTT | CASSTGGPIHTQYF
TRBJ2-7 | TRBD1 | NA | TRBV10-3 | TGTGCCATCAGAGCAGCCGGACAGGGTATGTACGAGCAGTACTTC | CAIRAAGQGMYEQYF
TRBJ2-7 | NA | NA | TRBV4-3 | TGCGCCAGCAGCCAAGAGGCGGGGAACCCCTACGAGCAGTACTTC | CASSQEAGNPYEQYF
TRBJ1-2 | NA | NA | TRBV5-1 | TGCGCCAGCAGCTCCGACAGTAACTATGGCTACACCTTC | CASSSDSNYGYTF
TRBJ1-5 | TRBD1 | NA | TRBV7-2 | TGTGCCAGCAGCCCCGGGACAGGGGCAGGTCAGCCCCAGCATTTT | CASSPGTGAGQPQHF
TRBJ2-1 | TRBD2 | NA | TRBV7-9 | TGTGCCAGCAGCTTCACCTCGACTAGCGGGGTCGAGCAGTTCTTC | CASSFTSTSGVEQFF
TRBJ2-1 | NA | NA | TRBV7-9 | TGTGCCAGCAGCTTAATGGAGGGGAGACAGGGATTTGGTGAGCAGTTCTTC | CASSLMEGRQGFGEQFF
TRBJ2-1 | NA | NA | TRBV9 | TGTGCCAGCAGCGTAGAGCCCTCAGGGCGAAGCTCCTACAATGAGCAGTTCTTC | CASSVEPSGRSSYNEQFF
TRBJ2-1 | TRBD2 | NA | TRBV18 | TGTGCCAGCTCACTACGGACTAGCGGGAGGGCCGGTAATGAGCAGTTCTTC | CASSLRTSGRAGNEQFF
TRBJ1-6 | TRBD1 | NA | TRBV10-1 | TGCGCCAGCAGTGACCATCAGGGGGCCCCAGCACCCCTCCACTTT | CASSDHQGAPAPLHF
TRBJ2-7 | TRBD2 | NA | TRBV11-1 | TGTGCCAGCAGCCAACCGGGACTAGCGGTCGAGCAGTACTTC | CASSQPGLAVEQYF
TRBJ2-1 | NA | NA | TRBV14 | TGTGCCAGCAGCCAAGACCGTCCCAATGAGCAGTTCTTC | CASSQDRPNEQFF
TRBJ2-3 | NA | NA | TRBV4-2 | TGTGCCAGCAGCCAAGAGGTGGGCAGGGTCACAGATACGCAGTATTTT | CASSQEVGRVTDTQYF
TRBJ2-1 | NA | NA | TRBV19 | TGTGCCAGTTCCCAGGGGCTCGGGTACAATGAGCAGTTCTTC | CASSQGLGYNEQFF
TRBJ2-1 | NA | NA | TRBV7-8 | TGTGCCAGCAGCTTCAGGTCCCACGTGGATGAGCAGTTCTTC | CASSFRSHVDEQFF
TRBJ2-2 | NA | NA | TRBV7-9 | TGTGCCAGCAGCTTAGCGGGAGGTATCACCGGGGAGCTGTTTTTT | CASSLAGGITGELFF
TRBJ2-2 | NA | NA | TRBV9 | TGTGCCAGCAGCGTAGAGGGCGGGACGAACACCGGGGAGCTGTTTTTT | CASSVEGGTNTGELFF
TRBJ1-1 | NA | NA | TRBV19 | TGTGCCAGTATGGCCCTGAACACTGAAGCTTTCTTT | CASMALNTEAFF
TRBJ2-3 | TRBD1 | NA | TRBV18 | TGTGCCAGCTCACCACTATCGGACAGGGTGGGCACAGATACGCAGTATTTT | CASSPLSDRVGTDTQYF
TRBJ2-3 | TRBD2 | once | TRBV7-6 | TGTGCCAGCAGCCAACTAGCGGGGGTAGATACGCAGTATTTT | CASSQLAGVDTQYF
TRBJ2-3 | TRBD1 | NA | TRBV13 | TGTGCCAGCAGCTTAGCCGCCGGACAGGGGACCACAGATACGCAGTATTTT | CASSLAAGQGTTDTQYF
TRBJ1-1 | NA | NA | TRBV19 | TGTGCCAGTAGTATGAATCTCGGTGAGAGAGCTTTCTTC | CASSMNLGERAFF
TRBJ2-7 | NA | NA | TRBV10-3 | TGTGCCATCAGTGAGACAGGCACCTCCTACGAGCAGTACTTC | CAISETGTSYEQYF
TRBJ2-5 | TRBD2 | NA | TRBV19 | TGTGCCAGTAGTAACCTAGCGGGAGGTAGGCAGACCCAGTACTTC | CASSNLAGGRQTQYF
TRBJ2-3 | TRBD2 | NA | TRBV9 | TGTGCCAGCAATGAGCGGGGAACAGATACGCAGTATTTT | CASNERGTDTQYF
TRBJ2-1 | TRBD2 | few | TRBV19 | TGTGCCAGTAGGTCGACTAGCGGGAGTCGGTTTATTGAGCAGTTCTTC | CASRSTSGSRFIEQFF
TRBJ1-1 | TRBD1 | few | TRBV7-4 | TGTGCCAGCAGTGATGGACAGGGGGAAGGTGAAGCTTTCTTT | CASSDGQGEGEAFF
TRBJ1-2 | NA | NA | TRBV6-6 | TGTGCCAGCAGTTACGAGGCAGGGCTAGGTAACTATGGCTACACCTTC | CASSYEAGLGNYGYTF
TRBJ1-1 | NA | once | TRBV6-6 | TGTGCCAGCAGTGTCGGGGTGGTGGTCTCTGAAGCTTTCTTT | CASSVGVVVSEAFF
TRBJ2-7 | NA | NA | TRBV28 | TGTGCCAGCAGCGTGACTCTCTACGAGCAGTACTTC | CASSVTLYEQYF